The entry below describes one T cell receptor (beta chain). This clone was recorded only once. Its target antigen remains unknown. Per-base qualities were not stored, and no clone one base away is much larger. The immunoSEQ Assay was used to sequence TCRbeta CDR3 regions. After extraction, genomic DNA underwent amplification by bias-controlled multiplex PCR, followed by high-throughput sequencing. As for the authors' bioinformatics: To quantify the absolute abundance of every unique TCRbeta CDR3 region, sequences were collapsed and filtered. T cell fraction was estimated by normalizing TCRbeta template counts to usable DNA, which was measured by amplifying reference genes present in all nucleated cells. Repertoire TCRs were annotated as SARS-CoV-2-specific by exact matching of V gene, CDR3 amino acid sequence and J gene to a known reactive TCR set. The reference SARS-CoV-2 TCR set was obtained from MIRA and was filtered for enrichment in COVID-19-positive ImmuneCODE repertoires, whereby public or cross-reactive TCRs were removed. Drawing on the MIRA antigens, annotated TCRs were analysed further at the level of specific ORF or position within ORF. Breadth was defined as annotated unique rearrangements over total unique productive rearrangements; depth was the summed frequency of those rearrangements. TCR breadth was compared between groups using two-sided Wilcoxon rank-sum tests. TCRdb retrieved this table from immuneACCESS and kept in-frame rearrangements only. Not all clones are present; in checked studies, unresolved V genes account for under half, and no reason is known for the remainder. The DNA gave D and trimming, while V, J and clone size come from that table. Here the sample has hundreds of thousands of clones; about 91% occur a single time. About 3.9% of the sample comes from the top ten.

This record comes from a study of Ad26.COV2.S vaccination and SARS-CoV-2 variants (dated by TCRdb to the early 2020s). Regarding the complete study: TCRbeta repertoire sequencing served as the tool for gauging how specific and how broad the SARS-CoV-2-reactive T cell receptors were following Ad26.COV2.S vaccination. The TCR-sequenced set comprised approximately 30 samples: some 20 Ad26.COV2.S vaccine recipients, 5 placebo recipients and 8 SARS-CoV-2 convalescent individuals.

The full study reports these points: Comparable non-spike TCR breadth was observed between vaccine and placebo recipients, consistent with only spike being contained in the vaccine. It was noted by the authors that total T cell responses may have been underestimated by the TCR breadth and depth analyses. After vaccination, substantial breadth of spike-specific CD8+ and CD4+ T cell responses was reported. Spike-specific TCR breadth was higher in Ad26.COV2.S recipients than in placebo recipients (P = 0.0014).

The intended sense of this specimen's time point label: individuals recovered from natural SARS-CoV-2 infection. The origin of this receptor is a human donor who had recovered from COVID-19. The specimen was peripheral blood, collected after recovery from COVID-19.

The nucleotide sequence reads as follows: TGTGCCAGCAGCCAAGATAAGGGACTAGCGGGGGGGGACGAGCAGTACTTC. Its product reads: CASSQDKGLAGGDEQYF. The chain uses TRBV3-1 (or the pseudogene TRBV3-2) and TRBJ2-7; 16 central nucleotides agree with TRBD2. The CDR3 contains 17 residues, cysteine and phenylalanine counted. The sequence is cut down to CDR3 DNA, 51 bases in frame from base 1. Germline trimming: 0 bases from V, 5 bases from J; junction bases outside gene matches: 4. In the germline V gene (reference sequence), CDR1 corresponds to LGHDT and CDR2 to YNNKEL.